The clone carrying this TCR beta chain occurred once. Its antigen is unknown. These data are taken from a study of shared clonotypes between healthy human individuals. Study-wide context: Each donor contributed plates that comprised three CD4 naive, three CD4 memory, two CD8 naive and one CD8 memory. General study results and limits: Among four donors, about 5% of naive CD4 clonotypes were found in common. Sequencing depth was predicted to influence how clonotypes are shared among donors.

Clones were sequenced by immunoSEQ multiplex PCR, and TCRdb holds only the in-frame ones, with some missing. The profile shows approximately 1.5 million clones, 98% of them singletons. CDR3 length equals 14 residues. Germline V gene lookup returns CDR1 SGHRS and CDR2 YFSETQ. V lost 2 bases, J lost 2 bases, and 1 base stayed unmatched. This sequence originates from a man younger than 45 in good health. Sequencing used naive CD4+ T cells sorted from blood. The sample's subset: CD45RA+ positively selected. V usage is TRBV5-1 and J usage is TRBJ2-1; 7 bases match TRBD1. This CDR3 is CASSFDRAYNEQFF. Written as DNA, the CDR3 is TGCGCCAGCAGCTTCGACAGGGCCTACAATGAGCAGTTCTTC.